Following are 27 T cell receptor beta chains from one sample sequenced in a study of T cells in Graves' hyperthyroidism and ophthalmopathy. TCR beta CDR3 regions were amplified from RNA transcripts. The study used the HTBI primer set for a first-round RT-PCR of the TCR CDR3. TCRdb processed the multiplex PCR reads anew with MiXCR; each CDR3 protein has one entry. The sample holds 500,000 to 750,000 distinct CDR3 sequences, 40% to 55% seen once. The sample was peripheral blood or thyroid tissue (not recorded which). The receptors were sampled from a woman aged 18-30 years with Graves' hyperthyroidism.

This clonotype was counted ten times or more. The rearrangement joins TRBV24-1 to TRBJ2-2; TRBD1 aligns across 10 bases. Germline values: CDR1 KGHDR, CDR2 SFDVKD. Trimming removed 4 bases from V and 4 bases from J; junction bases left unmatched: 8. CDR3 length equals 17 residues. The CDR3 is CATSDPDRGRSTGELFF. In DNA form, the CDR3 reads TGTGCCACCAGTGACCCCGACAGGGGGCGTAGCACCGGGGAGCTGTTTTTT.

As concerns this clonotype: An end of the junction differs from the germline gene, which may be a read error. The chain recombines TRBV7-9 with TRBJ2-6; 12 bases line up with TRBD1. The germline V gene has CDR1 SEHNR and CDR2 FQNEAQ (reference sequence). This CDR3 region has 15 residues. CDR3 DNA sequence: TGTGCCAGCAGCACCCTTCGACCGGGACAGGGGGCGGCGTTTTTC. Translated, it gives CASSTLRPGQGAAFF.

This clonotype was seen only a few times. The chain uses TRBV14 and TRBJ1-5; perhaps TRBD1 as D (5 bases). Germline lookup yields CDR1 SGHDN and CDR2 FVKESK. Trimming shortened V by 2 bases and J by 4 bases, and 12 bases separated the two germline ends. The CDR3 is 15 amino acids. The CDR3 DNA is TGTGCCAGCAGCCAAACAACAGAGGGGAATCAGCCCCAGCATTTT. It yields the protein CASSQTTEGNQPQHF.

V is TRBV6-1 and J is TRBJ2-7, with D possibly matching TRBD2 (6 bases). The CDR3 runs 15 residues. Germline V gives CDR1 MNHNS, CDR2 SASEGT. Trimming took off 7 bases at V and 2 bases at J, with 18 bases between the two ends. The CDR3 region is CASIRRRDSAYEQYF. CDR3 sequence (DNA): TGTGCCAGCATCAGAAGACGGGACTCGGCCTACGAGCAGTACTTC.

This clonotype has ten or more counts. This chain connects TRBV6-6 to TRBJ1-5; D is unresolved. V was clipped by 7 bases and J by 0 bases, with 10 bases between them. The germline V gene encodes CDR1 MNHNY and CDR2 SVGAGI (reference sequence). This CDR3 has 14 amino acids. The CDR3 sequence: CASTTAYSNQPQHF. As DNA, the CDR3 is TGTGCCAGCACCACAGCATATAGCAATCAGCCCCAGCATTTT.

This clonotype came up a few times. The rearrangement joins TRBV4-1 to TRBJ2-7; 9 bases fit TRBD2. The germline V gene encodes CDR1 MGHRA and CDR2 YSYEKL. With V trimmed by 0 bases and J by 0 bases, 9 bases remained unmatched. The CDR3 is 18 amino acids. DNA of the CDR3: TGCGCCAGCAGCCAAGATACCGTCGCGGGAGGGCCCTCCTACGAGCAGTACTTC. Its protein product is CASSQDTVAGGPSYEQYF.

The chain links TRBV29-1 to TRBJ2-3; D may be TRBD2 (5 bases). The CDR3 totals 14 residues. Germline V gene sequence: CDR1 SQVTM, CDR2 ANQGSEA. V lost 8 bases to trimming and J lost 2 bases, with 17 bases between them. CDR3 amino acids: CSSRGSTLTDTQYF. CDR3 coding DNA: TGCAGCTCCCGAGGGAGTACCCTCACAGATACGCAGTATTTT.

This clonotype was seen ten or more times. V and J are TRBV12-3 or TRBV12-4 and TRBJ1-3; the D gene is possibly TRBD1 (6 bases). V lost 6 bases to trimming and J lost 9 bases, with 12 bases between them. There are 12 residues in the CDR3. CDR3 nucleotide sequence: TGTGCCAGCAGACGAGGGGGGGGCACCATATATTTT. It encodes CASRRGGGTIYF.

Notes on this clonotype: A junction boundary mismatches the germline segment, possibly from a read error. DNA for the CDR3: TGTGCCAGCAGCTTGCAGGGGATGGCTGAAGCTTTC. This translates into CASSLQGMAEAF. This chain joins TRBV5-1 and TRBJ1-2; D is perhaps TRBD1 (6 bases). CDR3 length: 12 amino acids. Germline CDR1 and CDR2: SGHRS and YFSETQ.

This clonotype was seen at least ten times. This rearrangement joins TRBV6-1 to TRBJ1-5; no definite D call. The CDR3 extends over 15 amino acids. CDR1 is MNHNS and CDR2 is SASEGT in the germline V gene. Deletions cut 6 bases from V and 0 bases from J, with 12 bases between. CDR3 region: CASSATGYSNQPQHF. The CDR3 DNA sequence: TGTGCCAGCAGCGCGACCGGTTATAGCAATCAGCCCCAGCATTTT.

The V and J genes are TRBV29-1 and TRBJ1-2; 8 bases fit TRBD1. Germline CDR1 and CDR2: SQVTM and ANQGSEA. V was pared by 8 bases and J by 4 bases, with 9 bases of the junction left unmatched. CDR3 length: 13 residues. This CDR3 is CSSRDRSGYGYTF. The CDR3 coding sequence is TGCAGCTCCCGGGACAGGTCGGGCTATGGCTACACCTTC.

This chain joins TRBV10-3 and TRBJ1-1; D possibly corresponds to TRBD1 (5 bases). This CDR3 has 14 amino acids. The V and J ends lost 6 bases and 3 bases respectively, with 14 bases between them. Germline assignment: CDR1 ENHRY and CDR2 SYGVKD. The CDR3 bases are TGTGCCATCAGCAGCTTATTGACAGACACTGAAGCTTTCTTT. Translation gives CAISSLLTDTEAFF.

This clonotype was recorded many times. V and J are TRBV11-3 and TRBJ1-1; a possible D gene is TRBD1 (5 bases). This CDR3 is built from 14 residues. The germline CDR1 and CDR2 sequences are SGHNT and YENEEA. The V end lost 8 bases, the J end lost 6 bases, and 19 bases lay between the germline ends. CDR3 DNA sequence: TGTGCCAGCTCAATGGGCCAGGGAAGTGCTGAAGCTTTCTTT. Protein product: CASSMGQGSAEAFF.

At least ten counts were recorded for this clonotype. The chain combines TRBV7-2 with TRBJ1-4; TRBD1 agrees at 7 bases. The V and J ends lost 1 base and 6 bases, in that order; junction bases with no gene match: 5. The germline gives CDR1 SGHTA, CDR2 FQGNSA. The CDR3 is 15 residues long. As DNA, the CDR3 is TGTGCCAGCAGCTTAGGTGTAACAGGGGATGAAAAACTGTTTTTT. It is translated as CASSLGVTGDEKLFF. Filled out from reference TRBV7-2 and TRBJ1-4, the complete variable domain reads GAGVSQSPSNKVTEKGKDVELRCDPISGHTALYWYRQSLGQGLEFLIYFQGNSAPDKSGLPSDRFSAERTGGSVSTLTIQRTQQEDSAVYLCASSLGVTGDEKLFFGSGTQLSVL.

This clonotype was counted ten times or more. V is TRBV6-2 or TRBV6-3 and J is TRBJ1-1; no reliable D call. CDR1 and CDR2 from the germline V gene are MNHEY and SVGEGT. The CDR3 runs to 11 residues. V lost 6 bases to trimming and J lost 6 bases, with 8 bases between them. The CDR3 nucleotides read TGTGCCAGCAGCCGACGGGCTGAAGCTTTCTTT. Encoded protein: CASSRRAEAFF.

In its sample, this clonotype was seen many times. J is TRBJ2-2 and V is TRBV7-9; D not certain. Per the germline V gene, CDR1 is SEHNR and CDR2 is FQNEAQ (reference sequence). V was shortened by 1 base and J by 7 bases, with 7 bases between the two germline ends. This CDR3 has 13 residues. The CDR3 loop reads CASSLVGHGELFF. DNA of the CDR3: TGTGCCAGCAGCTTAGTAGGGCACGGGGAGCTGTTTTTT.

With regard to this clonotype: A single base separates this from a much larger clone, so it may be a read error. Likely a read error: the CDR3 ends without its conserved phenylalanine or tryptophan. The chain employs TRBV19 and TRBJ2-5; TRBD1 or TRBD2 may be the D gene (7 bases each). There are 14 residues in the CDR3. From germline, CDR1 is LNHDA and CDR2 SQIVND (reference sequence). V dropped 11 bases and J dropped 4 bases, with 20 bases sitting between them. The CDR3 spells CASRGGRGRETQYL. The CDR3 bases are TGTGCCTCACGAGGGGGGAGGGGGCGAGAGACCCAGTACTTA.

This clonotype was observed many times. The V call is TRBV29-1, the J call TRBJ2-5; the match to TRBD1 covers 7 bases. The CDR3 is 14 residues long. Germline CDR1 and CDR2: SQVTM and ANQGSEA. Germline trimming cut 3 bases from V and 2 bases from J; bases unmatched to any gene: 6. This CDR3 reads CSVDTAGGQETQYF. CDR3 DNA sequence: TGCAGCGTTGATACGGCAGGGGGACAAGAGACCCAGTACTTC.

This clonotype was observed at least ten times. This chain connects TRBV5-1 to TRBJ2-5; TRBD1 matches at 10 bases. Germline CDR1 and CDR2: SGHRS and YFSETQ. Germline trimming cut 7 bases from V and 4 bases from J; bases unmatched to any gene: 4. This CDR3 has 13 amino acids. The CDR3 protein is CASYRTGGETQYF. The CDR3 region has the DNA TGCGCCAGCTATAGGACAGGGGGAGAGACCCAGTACTTC.

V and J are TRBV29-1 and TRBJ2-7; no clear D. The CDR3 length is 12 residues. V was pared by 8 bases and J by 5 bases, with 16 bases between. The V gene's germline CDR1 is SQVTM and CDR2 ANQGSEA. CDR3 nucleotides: TGCAGCTCCCCCGATTCGACCCACGAGCAGTACTTC. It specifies CSSPDSTHEQYF.

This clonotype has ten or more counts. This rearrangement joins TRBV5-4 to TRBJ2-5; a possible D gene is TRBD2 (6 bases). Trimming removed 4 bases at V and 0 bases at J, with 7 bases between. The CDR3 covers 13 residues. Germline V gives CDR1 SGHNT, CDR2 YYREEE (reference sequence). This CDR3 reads CASSAGYQETQYF. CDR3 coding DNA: TGTGCCAGCAGCGCGGGGTACCAAGAGACCCAGTACTTC.

CDR3 bases: TGTGCCAGCAGCACTAGCGGGACCGGGGAGACCCAGTACTTC. Amino acids: CASSTSGTGETQYF. The genes are TRBV5-5 and TRBJ2-5; 10 bases map to TRBD2. After removal of 4 bases from V and 5 bases from J, the junction contained 5 bases not matched to a gene. CDR3 length: 14 amino acids. Per germline, CDR1 SGHKS and CDR2 YYEKEE (reference sequence).

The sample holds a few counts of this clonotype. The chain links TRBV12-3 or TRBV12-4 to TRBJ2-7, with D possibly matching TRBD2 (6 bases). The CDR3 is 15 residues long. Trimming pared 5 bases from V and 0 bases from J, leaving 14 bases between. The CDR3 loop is CASSTSLNFSYEQYF. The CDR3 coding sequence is TGTGCCAGCAGTACTAGCCTAAACTTCTCCTACGAGCAGTACTTC.

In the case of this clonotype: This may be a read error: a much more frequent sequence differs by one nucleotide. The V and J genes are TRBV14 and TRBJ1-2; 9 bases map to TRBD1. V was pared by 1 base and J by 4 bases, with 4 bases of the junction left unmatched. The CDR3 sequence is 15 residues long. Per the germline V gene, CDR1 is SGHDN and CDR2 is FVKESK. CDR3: CASSQVGQGSYGYTF. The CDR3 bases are TGTGCCAGCAGCCAAGTTGGACAGGGGAGCTATGGCTACACCTTC.

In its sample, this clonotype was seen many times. CDR3 region: CASSYRGPQPQHF. The DNA of the CDR3 is TGTGCCAGCAGTTACCGGGGACCTCAGCCCCAGCATTTT. The chain has TRBV6-6 and TRBJ1-5; D might be TRBD1 (5 bases). The CDR3 length is 13 residues. Trimming left V 2 bases short and J 6 bases short, with 8 bases between. The germline V gene has CDR1 MNHNY and CDR2 SVGAGI (reference sequence).

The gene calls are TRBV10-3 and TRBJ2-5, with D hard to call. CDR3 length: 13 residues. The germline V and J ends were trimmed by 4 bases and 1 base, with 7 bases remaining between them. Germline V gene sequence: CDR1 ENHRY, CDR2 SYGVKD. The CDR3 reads CAISAEPQETQYF. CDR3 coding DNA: TGTGCCATCAGTGCCGAACCCCAAGAGACCCAGTACTTC.

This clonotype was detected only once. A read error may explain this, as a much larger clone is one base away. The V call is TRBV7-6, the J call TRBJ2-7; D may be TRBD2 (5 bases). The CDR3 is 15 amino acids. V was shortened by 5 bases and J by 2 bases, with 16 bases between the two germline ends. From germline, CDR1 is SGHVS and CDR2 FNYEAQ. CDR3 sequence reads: CASSLCRGAAYEQYF. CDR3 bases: TGTGCCAGCAGCCTATGTAGAGGAGCGGCCTACGAGCAGTACTTC.